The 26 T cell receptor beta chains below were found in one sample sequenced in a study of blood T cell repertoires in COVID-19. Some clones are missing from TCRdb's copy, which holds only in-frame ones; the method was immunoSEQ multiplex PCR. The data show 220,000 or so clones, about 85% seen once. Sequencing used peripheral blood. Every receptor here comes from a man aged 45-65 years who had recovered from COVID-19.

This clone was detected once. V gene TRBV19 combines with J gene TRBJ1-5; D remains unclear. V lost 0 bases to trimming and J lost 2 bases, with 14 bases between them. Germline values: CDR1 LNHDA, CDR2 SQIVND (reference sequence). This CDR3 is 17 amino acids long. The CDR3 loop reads CASSIDKGMRGNQPQHF. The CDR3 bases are TGTGCCAGTAGTATAGATAAAGGAATGAGGGGCAATCAGCCCCAGCATTTT.

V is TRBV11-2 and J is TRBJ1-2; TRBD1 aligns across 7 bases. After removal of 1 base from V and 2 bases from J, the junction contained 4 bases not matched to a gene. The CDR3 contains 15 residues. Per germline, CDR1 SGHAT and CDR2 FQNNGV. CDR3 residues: CASSLGQGINYGYTF. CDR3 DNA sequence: TGTGCCAGCAGCTTAGGACAGGGCATAAACTATGGCTACACCTTC.

Written as DNA, the CDR3 is TGTGCCAGCAGCGAAGCCCGGGGTCAGCCCCAGCATTTT. This gives the protein CASSEARGQPQHF. The V and J genes are TRBV3-1 (or the pseudogene TRBV3-2) and TRBJ1-5; D is ambiguous. This CDR3 spans 13 amino acids. Trimming left V 5 bases short and J 6 bases short, with 11 bases between. CDR1 LGHDT and CDR2 YNNKEL come from the germline V gene (reference sequence).

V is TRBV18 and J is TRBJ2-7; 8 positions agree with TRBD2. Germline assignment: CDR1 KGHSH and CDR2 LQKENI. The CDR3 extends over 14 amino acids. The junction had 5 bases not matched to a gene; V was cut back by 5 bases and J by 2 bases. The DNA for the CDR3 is TGTGCCAGCTCAGCGGGACTAGACCCCTACGAGCAGTACTTC. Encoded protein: CASSAGLDPYEQYF. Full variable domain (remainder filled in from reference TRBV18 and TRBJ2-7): NAGVMQNPRHLVRRRGQEARLRCSPMKGHSHVYWYRQLPEEGLKFMVYLQKENIIDESGMPKERFSAEFPKEGPSILRIQQVVRGDSAAYFCASSAGLDPYEQYFGPGTRLTVT.

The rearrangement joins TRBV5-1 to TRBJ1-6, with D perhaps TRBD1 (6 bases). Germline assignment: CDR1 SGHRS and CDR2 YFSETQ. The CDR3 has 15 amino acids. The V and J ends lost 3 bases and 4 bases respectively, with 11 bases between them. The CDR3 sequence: CASSWEQGYNSPLHF. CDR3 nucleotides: TGCGCCAGCAGCTGGGAACAGGGTTATAATTCACCCCTCCACTTT.

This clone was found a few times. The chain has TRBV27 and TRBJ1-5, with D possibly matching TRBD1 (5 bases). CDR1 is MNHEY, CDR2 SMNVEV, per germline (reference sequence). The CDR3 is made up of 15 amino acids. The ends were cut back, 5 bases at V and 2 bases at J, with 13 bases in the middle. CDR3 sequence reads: CASSPQGLRNQPQHF. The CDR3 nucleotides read TGTGCCAGCAGTCCCCAGGGTTTGCGCAATCAGCCCCAGCATTTT.

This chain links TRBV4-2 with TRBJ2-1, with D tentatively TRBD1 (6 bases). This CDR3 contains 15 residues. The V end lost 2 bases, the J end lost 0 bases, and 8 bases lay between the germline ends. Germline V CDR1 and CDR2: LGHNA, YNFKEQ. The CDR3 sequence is CASSQRDNSYNEQFF. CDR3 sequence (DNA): TGTGCCAGCAGCCAAAGGGACAACTCCTACAATGAGCAGTTCTTC.

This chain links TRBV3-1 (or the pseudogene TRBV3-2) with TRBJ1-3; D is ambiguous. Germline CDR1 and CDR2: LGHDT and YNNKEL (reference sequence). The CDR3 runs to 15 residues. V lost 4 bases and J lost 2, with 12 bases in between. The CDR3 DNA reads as TGTGCCAGCAGCCGGGCCCGGCAGACTGGAAACACCATATATTTT. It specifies CASSRARQTGNTIYF.

The chain's CDR3 is CASSLGESSNQPQHF. CDR3 DNA: TGCGCCAGCAGCTTGGGAGAAAGTAGCAATCAGCCCCAGCATTTT. The V call is TRBV5-1, the J call TRBJ1-5; D is unresolved. Trimming removed 0 bases from V and 0 bases from J, with 7 bases in between. Germline V lookup: CDR1 SGHRS, CDR2 YFSETQ. The CDR3 spans 15 residues.

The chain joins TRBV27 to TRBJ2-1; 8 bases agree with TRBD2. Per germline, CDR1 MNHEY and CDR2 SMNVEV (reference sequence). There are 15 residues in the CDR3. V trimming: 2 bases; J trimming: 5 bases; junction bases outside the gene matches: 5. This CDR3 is CASSLGPGGHNEQFF. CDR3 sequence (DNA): TGTGCCAGCAGTTTAGGGCCGGGAGGGCACAATGAGCAGTTCTTC.

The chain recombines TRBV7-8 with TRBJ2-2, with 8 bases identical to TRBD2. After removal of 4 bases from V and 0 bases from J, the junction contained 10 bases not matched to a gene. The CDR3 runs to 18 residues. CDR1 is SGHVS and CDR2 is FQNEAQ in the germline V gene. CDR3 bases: TGTGCCAGCAGCTCGGGACTAGTCCCCGATTCGAACACCGGGGAGCTGTTTTTT. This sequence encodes CASSSGLVPDSNTGELFF.

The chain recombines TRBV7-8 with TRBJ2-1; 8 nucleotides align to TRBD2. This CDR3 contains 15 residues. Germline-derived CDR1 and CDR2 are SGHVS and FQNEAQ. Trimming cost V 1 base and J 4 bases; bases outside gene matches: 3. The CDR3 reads CASSLGGRTYNEQFF. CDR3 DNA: TGTGCCAGCAGCTTAGGCGGGAGGACTTACAATGAGCAGTTCTTC.

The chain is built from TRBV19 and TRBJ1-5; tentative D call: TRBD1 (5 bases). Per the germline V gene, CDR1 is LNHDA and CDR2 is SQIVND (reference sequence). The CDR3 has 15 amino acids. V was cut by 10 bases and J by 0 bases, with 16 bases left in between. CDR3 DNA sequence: TGTGCCACCCACGGCGGGACTAATAGCAATCAGCCCCAGCATTTT. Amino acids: CATHGGTNSNQPQHF.

CDR3 amino acids: CAWSVFGRFMLDTGELFF. CDR3 DNA: TGTGCCTGGAGTGTTTTCGGGAGGTTTATGCTGGACACCGGGGAGCTGTTTTTT. The chain has TRBV30 and TRBJ2-2, with 7 bases identical to TRBD2. The CDR3 has 18 residues. Germline trimming cut 0 bases from V and 3 bases from J; bases unmatched to any gene: 13. The V gene's germline CDR1 is GTSNPN and CDR2 SVGIG (reference sequence).

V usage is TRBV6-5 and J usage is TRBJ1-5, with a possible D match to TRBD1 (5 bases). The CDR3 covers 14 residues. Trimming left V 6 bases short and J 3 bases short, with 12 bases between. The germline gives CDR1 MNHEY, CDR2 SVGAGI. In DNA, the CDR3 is TGTGCCAGCAGCAACGGGGGATTCAATCAGCCCCAGCATTTT. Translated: CASSNGGFNQPQHF.

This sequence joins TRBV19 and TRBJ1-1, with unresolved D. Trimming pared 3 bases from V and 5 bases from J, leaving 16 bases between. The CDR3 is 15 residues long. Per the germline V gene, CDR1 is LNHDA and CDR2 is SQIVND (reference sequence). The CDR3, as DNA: TGTGCCAGTAGTATGCTCAGGCGAACACGTACTGAAGCTTTCTTT. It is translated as CASSMLRRTRTEAFF.

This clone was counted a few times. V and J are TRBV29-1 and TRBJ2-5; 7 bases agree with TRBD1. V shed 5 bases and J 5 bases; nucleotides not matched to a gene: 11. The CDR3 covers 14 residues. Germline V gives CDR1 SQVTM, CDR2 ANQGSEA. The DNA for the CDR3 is TGCAGCGTTACAGGGCAGGGGGAATGGGAGACCCAGTACTTC. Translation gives CSVTGQGEWETQYF.

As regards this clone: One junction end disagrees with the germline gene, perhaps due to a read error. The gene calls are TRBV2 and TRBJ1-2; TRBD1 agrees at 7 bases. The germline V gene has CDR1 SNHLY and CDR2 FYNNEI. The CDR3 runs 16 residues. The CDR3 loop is CASSEGILLGGQGYDF. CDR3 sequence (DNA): TGTGCCAGCAGTGAAGGCATTCTATTAGGGGGCCAGGGATATGACTTC.

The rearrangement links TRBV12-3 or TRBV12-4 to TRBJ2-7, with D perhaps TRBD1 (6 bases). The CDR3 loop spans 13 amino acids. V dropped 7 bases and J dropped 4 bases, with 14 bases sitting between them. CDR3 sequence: CASTRTVGYEQYF. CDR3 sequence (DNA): TGTGCCAGCACTCGGACAGTAGGATACGAGCAGTACTTC.

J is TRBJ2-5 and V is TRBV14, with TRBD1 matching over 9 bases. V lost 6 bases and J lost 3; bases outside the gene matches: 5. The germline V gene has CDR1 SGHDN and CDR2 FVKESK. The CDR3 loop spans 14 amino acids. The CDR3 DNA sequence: TGTGCCAGCAGTCGACAGGGGGTAAAAGAGACCCAGTACTTC. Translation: CASSRQGVKETQYF.

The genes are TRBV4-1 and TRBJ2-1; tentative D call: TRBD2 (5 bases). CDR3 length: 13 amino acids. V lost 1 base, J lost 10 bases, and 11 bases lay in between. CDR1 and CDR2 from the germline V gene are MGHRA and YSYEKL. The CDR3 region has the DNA TGCGCCAGCAGCCAAGGGCTAGCCGTAGAGCAGTTCTTC. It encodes CASSQGLAVEQFF.

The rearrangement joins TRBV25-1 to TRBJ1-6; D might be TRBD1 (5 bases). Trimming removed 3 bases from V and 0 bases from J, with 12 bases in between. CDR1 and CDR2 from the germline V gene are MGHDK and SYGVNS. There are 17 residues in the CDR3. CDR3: CASSDWADSSYNSPLHF. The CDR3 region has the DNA TGTGCCAGCAGTGACTGGGCAGACAGCTCCTATAATTCACCCCTCCACTTT. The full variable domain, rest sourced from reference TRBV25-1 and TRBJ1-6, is EADIYQTPRYLVIGTGKKITLECSQTMGHDKMYWYQQDPGMELHLIHYSYGVNSTEKGDLSSESTVSRIRTEHFPLTLESARPSHTSQYLCASSDWADSSYNSPLHFGNGTRLTVT.

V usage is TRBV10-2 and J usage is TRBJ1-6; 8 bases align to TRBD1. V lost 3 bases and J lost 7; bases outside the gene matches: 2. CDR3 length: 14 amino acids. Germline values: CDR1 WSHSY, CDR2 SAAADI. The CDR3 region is CASSDNRGNSPLHF. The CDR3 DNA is TGCGCCAGCAGTGACAACAGGGGGAATTCACCCCTCCACTTT.

As DNA, the CDR3 is TGTGCCAGCTCCCCTGGCGCGGGCACAGATACGCAGTATTTT. Translation: CASSPGAGTDTQYF. The chain employs TRBV18 and TRBJ2-3; D is ambiguous. The germline CDR1 and CDR2 sequences are KGHSH and LQKENI. The CDR3 has 14 amino acids. The V gene lost 6 bases and the J gene lost 1 base, with 11 bases spanning the gap. Combining the CDR3 with reference TRBV18 and TRBJ2-3 gives the whole variable domain NAGVMQNPRHLVRRRGQEARLRCSPMKGHSHVYWYRQLPEEGLKFMVYLQKENIIDESGMPKERFSAEFPKEGPSILRIQQVVRGDSAAYFCASSPGAGTDTQYFGPGTRLTVL.

CDR3 protein: CASSLLAGQKTQYF. In nucleotides, the CDR3 is TGCGCCAGCAGCCTACTAGCGGGTCAAAAGACCCAGTACTTC. V usage is TRBV5-1 and J usage is TRBJ2-5; 9 nucleotides agree with TRBD2. Trimming took 4 bases from V and 6 from J; bases not matched to a gene: 7. Germline CDR1 reads SGHRS; CDR2 reads YFSETQ. The CDR3 runs 14 residues.

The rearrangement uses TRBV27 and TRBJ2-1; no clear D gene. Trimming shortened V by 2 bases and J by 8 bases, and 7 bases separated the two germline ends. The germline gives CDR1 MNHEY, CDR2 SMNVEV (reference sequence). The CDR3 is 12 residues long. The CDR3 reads CASSLAGHEQFF. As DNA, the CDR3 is TGTGCCAGCAGTTTAGCTGGCCATGAGCAGTTCTTC.